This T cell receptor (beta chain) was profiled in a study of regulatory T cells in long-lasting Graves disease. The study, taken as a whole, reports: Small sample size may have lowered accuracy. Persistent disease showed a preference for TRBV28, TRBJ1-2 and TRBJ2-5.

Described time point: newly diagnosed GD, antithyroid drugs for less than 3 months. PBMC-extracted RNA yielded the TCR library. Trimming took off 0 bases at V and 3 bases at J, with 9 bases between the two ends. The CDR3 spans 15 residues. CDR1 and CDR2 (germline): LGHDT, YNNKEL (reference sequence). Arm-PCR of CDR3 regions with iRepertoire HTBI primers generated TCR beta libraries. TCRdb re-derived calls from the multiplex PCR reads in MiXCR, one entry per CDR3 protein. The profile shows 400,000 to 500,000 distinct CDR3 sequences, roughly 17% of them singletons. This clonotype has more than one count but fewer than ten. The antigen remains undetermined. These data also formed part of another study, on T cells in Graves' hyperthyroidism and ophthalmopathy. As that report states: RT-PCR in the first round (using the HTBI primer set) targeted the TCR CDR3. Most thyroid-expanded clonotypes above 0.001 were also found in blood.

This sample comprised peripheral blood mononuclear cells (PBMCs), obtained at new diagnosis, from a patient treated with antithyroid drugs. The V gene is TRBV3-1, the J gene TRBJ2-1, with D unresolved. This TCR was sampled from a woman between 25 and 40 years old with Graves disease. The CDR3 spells CASSQEQALYNEQFF. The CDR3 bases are TGTGCCAGCAGCCAAGAGCAGGCTCTCTACAATGAGCAGTTCTTC.